The 11 T cell receptor beta chains below were found in one sample sequenced in a study of blood T cell repertoires in COVID-19. This table comes from immunoSEQ multiplex PCR, and its TCRdb copy is limited to in-frame clones, with some not included. This table has some 360,000 clones, approximately 91% appearing once. Sample: PBMCs or T cells enriched from blood (not recorded which). The origin of the receptors is a woman aged 30 to 39 who had been exposed to COVID-19.

The chain joins TRBV18 to TRBJ1-6, with D tentatively TRBD1 (6 bases). V gave up 3 bases and J gave up 8 bases, with 14 bases separating them. Germline CDR1 and CDR2: KGHSH and LQKENI. The CDR3 has 15 residues. CDR3 coding DNA: TGTGCCAGCTCACCGCAGGACAGTTGGGATTCACCCCTCCACTTT. Translated: CASSPQDSWDSPLHF.

The chain combines TRBV5-1 with TRBJ2-7; the D is unclear. V lost 1 base and J lost 6, with 5 bases in between. Germline loops: CDR1 SGHRS, CDR2 YFSETQ. This CDR3 region has 11 residues. CDR3 in DNA: TGCGCCAGCAGCTTGTTCGGCGAGCAGTACTTC. Its translation is CASSLFGEQYF.

The chain combines TRBV11-3 with TRBJ2-7, with 8 bases lining up with TRBD2. J gave up 0 bases and V 3 bases, and 7 bases lay outside the gene matches. The CDR3 extends over 16 amino acids. CDR1 is SGHNT, CDR2 YENEEA, per germline. CDR3 in DNA: TGTGCCAGCAGCTTTGACCTAGCGGGCAACTCCTACGAGCAGTACTTC. Translation gives CASSFDLAGNSYEQYF.

This clone was counted a few times. The chain carries TRBV6-5 and TRBJ2-7; 11 bases are shared with TRBD2. Germline CDR1 and CDR2: MNHEY and SVGAGI. V lost 6 bases to trimming and J lost 6 bases; unmatched junction nucleotides: 7. This CDR3 contains 14 residues. The CDR3 DNA sequence: TGTGCCAGCAGACCTCTAGCGGGAGGTGGCGAGCAGTACTTC. It is translated as CASRPLAGGGEQYF.

The CDR3 sequence: CASSESGGEQYF. The CDR3 nucleotides are TGCGCCAGCAGTGAGTCAGGGGGAGAGCAGTACTTC. The rearrangement joins TRBV10-1 to TRBJ2-7; tentatively, D is TRBD1 (6 bases). CDR1 is WNHNN and CDR2 is SYGVQD in the germline V gene (reference sequence). This CDR3 contains 12 residues. V lost 0 bases and J lost 7, with 7 bases in between.

The V call is TRBV18, the J call TRBJ1-5; D is undetermined. CDR3 length equals 15 residues. V was pared by 3 bases and J by 4 bases, with 13 bases between. The V gene's germline CDR1 is KGHSH and CDR2 LQKENI. CDR3 in DNA: TGTGCCAGCTCACCCCAGTCTGGTATGAATCAGCCCCAGCATTTT. Its protein is CASSPQSGMNQPQHF.

The genes are TRBV27 and TRBJ2-7, with a weak D call TRBD1 (5 bases). Trimming left V 3 bases short and J 5 bases short, with 11 bases between. Germline CDR1 and CDR2: MNHEY and SMNVEV (reference sequence). The CDR3 is made up of 13 amino acids. CDR3 in amino acids: CASSLIRAHEQYF. The CDR3 nucleotides read TGTGCCAGCAGTTTGATCAGGGCCCACGAGCAGTACTTC.

The V and J genes are TRBV28 and TRBJ2-7; D not certain. The ends were cut back, 2 bases at V and 7 bases at J, with 6 bases in the middle. The length of the CDR3 is 11 residues. Germline-derived CDR1 and CDR2 are MDHEN and SYDVKM. The CDR3 loop reads CASSLGLEQYF. The CDR3 DNA sequence: TGTGCCAGCAGTTTAGGGCTAGAGCAGTACTTC.

The chain is built from TRBV5-1 and TRBJ2-5, with TRBD1 matching over 7 bases. J lost 3 bases, V lost 3 bases, and 5 bases had no gene match. The CDR3 has 14 amino acids. CDR1 SGHRS and CDR2 YFSETQ come from the germline V gene. The CDR3 is CASSWNTGEETQYF. For the CDR3, the DNA is TGCGCCAGCAGCTGGAACACAGGGGAAGAGACCCAGTACTTC.

The chain combines TRBV18 with TRBJ1-3; D is undetermined. Germline CDR1 reads KGHSH; CDR2 reads LQKENI. Trimming removed 4 bases from V and 7 bases from J, with 11 bases in between. There are 13 residues in the CDR3. CDR3 nucleotide sequence: TGTGCCAGCTCACTTGACTATCGGAACACCATATATTTT. It codes for CASSLDYRNTIYF.

The chain couples TRBV15 to TRBJ1-1, with TRBD1 as a possible D gene (6 bases). Germline-derived CDR1 and CDR2 are LNHNV and YYDKDF (reference sequence). This CDR3 region has 16 residues. V lost 0 bases, J lost 0 bases, and 11 bases lay in between. CDR3 nucleotides: TGTGCCACCAGCAGAGAATGGACAGCCATGAACACTGAAGCTTTCTTT. Translation: CATSREWTAMNTEAFF.